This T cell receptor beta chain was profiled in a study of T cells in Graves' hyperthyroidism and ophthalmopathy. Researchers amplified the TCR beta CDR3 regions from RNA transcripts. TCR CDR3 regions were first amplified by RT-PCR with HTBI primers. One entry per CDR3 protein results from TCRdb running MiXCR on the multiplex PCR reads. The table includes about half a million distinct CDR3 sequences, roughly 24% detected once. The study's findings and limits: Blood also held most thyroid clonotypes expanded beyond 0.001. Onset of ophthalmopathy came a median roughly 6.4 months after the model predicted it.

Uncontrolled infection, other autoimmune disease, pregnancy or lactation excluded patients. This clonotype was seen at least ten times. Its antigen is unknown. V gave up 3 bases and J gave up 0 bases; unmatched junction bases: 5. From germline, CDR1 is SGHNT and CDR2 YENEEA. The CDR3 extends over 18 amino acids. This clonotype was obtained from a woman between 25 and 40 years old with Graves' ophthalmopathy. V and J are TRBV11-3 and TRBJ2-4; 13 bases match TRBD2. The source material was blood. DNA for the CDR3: TGTGCCAGCAGCTTCACTAGCGGGGGGGCAGGAGCCAAAAACATTCAGTACTTC. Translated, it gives CASSFTSGGAGAKNIQYF.